This TCR beta chain was identified during a study of blood T cell repertoires in COVID-19. Study in general: Samples came from the United States, Italy and Spain, spanning acute and convalescent COVID-19.

Seattle patients were enrolled while actively infected and followed longitudinally. As originally analysed: Estimation of nucleated cell counts relied on the amplification of reference gene primers. Produced via immunoSEQ multiplex PCR; TCRdb's table is partial and in-frame only. V and J calls plus clone size are reproduced from that table; the DNA served to infer D and trimming. This sample has about 400,000 clones, with about 86% found just once. Germline CDR1 reads LNHNV; CDR2 reads YYDKDF (reference sequence). The CDR3 loop spans 13 amino acids. V lost 3 bases to trimming and J lost 5 bases, with 10 bases between them.

Sequencing used peripheral blood. The rearrangement links TRBV15 to TRBJ2-5; maybe TRBD2 (5 bases). The origin of this receptor is a woman aged 55-70 years with COVID-19, enrolled during active disease. The CDR3 sequence: CATSRDPGETQYF. As DNA, the CDR3 is TGTGCCACCAGCAGGGACCCGGGGGAGACCCAGTACTTC.